This T cell receptor beta chain was documented in a study of blood T cell repertoires in COVID-19. In the study overall: Some COVID-19 samples were acute and others convalescent; all came from the United States, Italy and Spain. The cDNA or gDNA used as material had been derived from T cells, B-cell-depleted T cells, or PBMCs.

Original processing notes: Counts of nucleated cells, estimated from reference gene primer amplification, were obtained. Method: immunoSEQ multiplex PCR; TCRdb's copy keeps in-frame clones and lacks some. D and trimming were read from the DNA, whereas the V and J calls and clone size are those reported in that table. Here the sample spans about 140,000 clones, 75% to 85% being singletons. Per germline, CDR1 LGHNT and CDR2 FRNRAP. CDR3 length: 13 residues. V dropped 1 base and J dropped 3 bases, with 6 bases sitting between them. This chain connects TRBV12-5 to TRBJ1-2, with D unresolved. Sequences were obtained from peripheral blood. The TCR originated in a man between 45 and 60 years old with acute or convalescent COVID-19. CDR3 amino acids: CASGLGTDYGYTF. The CDR3 coding sequence is TGTGCTAGTGGTTTGGGGACTGACTATGGCTACACCTTC.